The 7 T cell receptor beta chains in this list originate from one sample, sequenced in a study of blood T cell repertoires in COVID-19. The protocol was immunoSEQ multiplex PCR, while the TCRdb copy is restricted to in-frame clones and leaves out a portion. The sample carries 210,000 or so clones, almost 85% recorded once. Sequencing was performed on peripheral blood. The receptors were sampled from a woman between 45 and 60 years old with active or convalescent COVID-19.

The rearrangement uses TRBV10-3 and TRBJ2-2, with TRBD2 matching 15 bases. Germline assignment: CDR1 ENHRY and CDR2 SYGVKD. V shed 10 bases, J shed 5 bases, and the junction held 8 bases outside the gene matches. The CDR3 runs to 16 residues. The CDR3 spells CATSAGTSGGTGELFF. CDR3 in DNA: TGTGCCACAAGTGCCGGGACTAGCGGGGGGACCGGGGAGCTGTTTTTT.

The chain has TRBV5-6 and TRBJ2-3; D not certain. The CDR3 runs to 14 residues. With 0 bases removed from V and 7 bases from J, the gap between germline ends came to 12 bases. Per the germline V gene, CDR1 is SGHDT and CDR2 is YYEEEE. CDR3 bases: TGTGCCAGCAGCTTGGGGTCCTTGGAGAATACGCAGTATTTT. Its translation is CASSLGSLENTQYF. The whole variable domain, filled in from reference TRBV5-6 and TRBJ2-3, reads DAGVTQSPTHLIKTRGQQVTLRCSPKSGHDTVSWYQQALGQGPQFIFQYYEEEERQRGNFPDRFSGHQFPNYSSELNVNALLLGDSALYLCASSLGSLENTQYFGPGTRLTVL.

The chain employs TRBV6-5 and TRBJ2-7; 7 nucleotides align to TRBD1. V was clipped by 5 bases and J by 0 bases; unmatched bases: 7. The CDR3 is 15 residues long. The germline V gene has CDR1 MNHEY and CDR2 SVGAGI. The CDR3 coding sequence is TGTGCCAGCAGTCGTCTCGGGACAGCCTCCTACGAGCAGTACGTC. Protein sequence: CASSRLGTASYEQYV.

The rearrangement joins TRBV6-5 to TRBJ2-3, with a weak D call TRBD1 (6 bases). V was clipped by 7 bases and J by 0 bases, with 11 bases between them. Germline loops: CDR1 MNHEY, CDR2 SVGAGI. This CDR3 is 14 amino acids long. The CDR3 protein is CASTTGPSTDTQYF. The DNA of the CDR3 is TGTGCCAGCACGACAGGCCCGAGCACAGATACGCAGTATTTT.

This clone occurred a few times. The CDR3 is CASSSGQERAQPQHF. CDR3 DNA: TGTGCCAGCAGCTCCGGACAGGAAAGGGCGCAGCCCCAGCATTTT. The chain links TRBV7-6 to TRBJ1-5; 7 nucleotides line up with TRBD1. Losses at the gene ends were 4 bases for V and 7 bases for J; bases not matched to a gene: 10. The CDR3 has 15 amino acids. CDR1 is SGHVS and CDR2 is FNYEAQ in the germline V gene.

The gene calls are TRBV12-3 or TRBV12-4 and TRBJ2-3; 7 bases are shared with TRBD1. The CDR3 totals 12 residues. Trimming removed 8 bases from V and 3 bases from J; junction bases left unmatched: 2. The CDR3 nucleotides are TGTGCCAGCGTCAGGGGGACAGATACGCAGTATTTT. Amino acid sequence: CASVRGTDTQYF.

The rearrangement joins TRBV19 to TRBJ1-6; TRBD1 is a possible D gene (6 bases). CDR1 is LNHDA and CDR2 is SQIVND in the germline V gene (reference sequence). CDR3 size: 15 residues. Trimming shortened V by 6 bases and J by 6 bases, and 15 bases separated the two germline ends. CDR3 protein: CASSTRGQFNSPLHF. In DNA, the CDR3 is TGTGCCAGTAGCACGCGGGGGCAGTTTAATTCACCCCTCCACTTT.